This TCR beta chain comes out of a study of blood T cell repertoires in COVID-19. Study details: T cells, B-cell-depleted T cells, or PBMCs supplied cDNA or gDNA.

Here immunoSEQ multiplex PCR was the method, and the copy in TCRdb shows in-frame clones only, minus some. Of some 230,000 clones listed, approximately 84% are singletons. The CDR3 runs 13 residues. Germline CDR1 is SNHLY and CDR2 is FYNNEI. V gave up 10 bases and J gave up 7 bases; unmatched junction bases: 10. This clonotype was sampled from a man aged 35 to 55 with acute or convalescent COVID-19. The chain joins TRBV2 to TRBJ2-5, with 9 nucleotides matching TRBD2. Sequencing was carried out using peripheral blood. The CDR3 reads CATGQRGVGTQYF. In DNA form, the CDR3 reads TGTGCCACGGGGCAGCGGGGGGTCGGGACCCAGTACTTC.